These 28 T cell receptor beta chains came from one sample sequenced in a study of T cell repertoires in cytomegalovirus infection. Each CDR3 protein gets one entry after TCRdb re-called the reads with MiXCR. The data contain a few hundred thousand distinct CDR3 sequences, about 29% of them seen just once; the ten biggest clones take up 20%. Their recognized antigens are unknown. The material sequenced was cultured PBMCs, taken from culture after CMV antigen stimulation. The receptors derive from a human donor in good health (CMV status not recorded). Some clones in this sample may be carry-over from other donors' samples.

This chain links TRBV6-1 with TRBJ2-7; 13 nucleotides align to TRBD2. With 2 bases clipped from V and 5 bases from J, the junction kept 6 bases outside the gene matches. This CDR3 has 16 amino acids. Germline V lookup: CDR1 MNHNS, CDR2 SASEGT. The CDR3 bases are TGTGCCAGCAGTGAATTCGGACTAGCGGGAGTCGACGAGCAGTACTTC. This codes for CASSEFGLAGVDEQYF.

This clonotype appeared many times. V and J are TRBV27 and TRBJ1-5; D gene ambiguous. Germline V lookup: CDR1 MNHEY, CDR2 SMNVEV (reference sequence). The CDR3 runs 12 residues. V was cut by 3 bases and J by 5 bases, with 5 bases left in between. The CDR3 loop is CASSFPDQPQHF. The CDR3 nucleotides are TGTGCCAGCAGTTTTCCCGATCAGCCCCAGCATTTT.

This clonotype appeared many times. The chain is built from TRBV7-3 and TRBJ2-7; 9 positions match TRBD1. The V and J ends lost 5 bases and 5 bases, in that order; junction bases with no gene match: 7. This CDR3 contains 14 residues. In germline, CDR1 is SGHTA, CDR2 FQGTGA. CDR3 protein: CASSQDRGGHEQYF. Here the CDR3 DNA reads TGTGCCAGCAGCCAGGACAGGGGAGGCCACGAGCAGTACTTC.

This clonotype was detected ten times or more. The V gene is TRBV10-3, the J gene TRBJ1-2; TRBD1 might be the D (5 bases). Trimming cost V 5 bases and J 6 bases, with 16 bases left between them. From germline, CDR1 is ENHRY and CDR2 SYGVKD. The CDR3 has 14 residues. The CDR3 nucleotides are TGTGCCATCAGTCTGGGGACCCAGGGTAATGGCTACACCTTC. As protein: CAISLGTQGNGYTF.

The V gene is TRBV7-6, the J gene TRBJ2-3, with D possibly TRBD2 on 5 matching bases. The CDR3 runs to 13 residues. The germline V gene encodes CDR1 SGHVS and CDR2 FNYEAQ. The germline V and J ends were trimmed by 3 bases and 2 bases, with 6 bases remaining between them. This chain's CDR3 is CASSFSDTDTQYF. DNA for the CDR3: TGTGCCAGCAGCTTTAGCGACACAGATACGCAGTATTTT.

The gene calls are TRBV7-6 and TRBJ1-2; D perhaps matches TRBD1 (5 bases). V shed 2 bases and J shed 8 bases, with 21 bases lying between them. The CDR3 has 16 residues. Germline CDR1 is SGHVS and CDR2 is FNYEAQ. CDR3: CASSLSSSGGADGYTF. The CDR3 region has the DNA TGTGCCAGCAGCTTAAGTAGTTCAGGAGGGGCGGACGGCTACACCTTC.

The V and J genes are TRBV3-1 and TRBJ1-6; tentatively, D is TRBD1 (6 bases). V was trimmed by 1 base and J by 11 bases, leaving 15 bases between them. This CDR3 comprises 15 residues. Germline V CDR1 and CDR2: LGHDT, YNNKEL (reference sequence). CDR3 bases: TGTGCCAGCAGCCAAGTAGGGGGGGGACGGACACCCCTCCACTTT. Its protein product is CASSQVGGGRTPLHF.

The rearrangement links TRBV10-3 to TRBJ2-1; 8 bases match TRBD1. The germline V gene encodes CDR1 ENHRY and CDR2 SYGVKD. The CDR3 contains 15 residues. The V and J ends lost 7 bases and 7 bases, in that order; junction bases with no gene match: 12. This chain's CDR3 is CAIKSLPGGANEQFF. The CDR3 DNA follows: TGTGCCATCAAATCTCTCCCAGGGGGCGCAAATGAGCAGTTCTTC.

By sample fraction, this clonotype is medium-sized. The chain employs TRBV7-2 and TRBJ1-2; possible D gene TRBD1, 6 bases. In germline, CDR1 is SGHTA, CDR2 FQGNSA. V was trimmed by 5 bases and J by 5 bases, leaving 15 bases between them. This CDR3 comprises 14 residues. This CDR3 is CASSPDRGGYGYTF. The CDR3, as DNA: TGTGCCAGCAGCCCGGACAGAGGGGGTTATGGCTACACCTTC.

This clonotype was detected many times. This chain links TRBV6-1 with TRBJ1-1; D is possibly TRBD1 (5 bases). Germline V gene lookup returns CDR1 MNHNS and CDR2 SASEGT. CDR3 size: 13 residues. Trimming took 7 bases from V and 0 from J, leaving 9 bases between them. In nucleotides, the CDR3 is TGTGCCAGCACGGGACGAATGAACACTGAAGCTTTCTTT. Its protein product is CASTGRMNTEAFF.

The rearrangement uses TRBV18 and TRBJ1-5, with D perhaps matching TRBD1 (5 bases). V lost 5 bases and J 7 bases, leaving 18 bases between the germline ends. There are 15 residues in the CDR3. Germline CDR1 reads KGHSH; CDR2 reads LQKENI. The CDR3 sequence is CASSTDLGGEQPQHF. CDR3 sequence (DNA): TGTGCCAGCTCAACAGATCTCGGGGGGGAGCAGCCCCAGCATTTT.

This clonotype showed up just once. The chain is built from TRBV6-2 or TRBV6-3 and TRBJ2-6; D call uncertain. The CDR3 length is 15 residues. CDR1 is MNHEY, CDR2 SVGEGT, per germline. V dropped 6 bases and J dropped 0 bases, with 9 bases sitting between them. Here the CDR3 DNA reads TGTGCCAGCAGAACCGCTACCTCTGGGGCCAACGTCCTGACTTTC. Residues: CASRTATSGANVLTF.

This clonotype was seen only once. This chain connects TRBV11-2 to TRBJ2-7; D perhaps matches TRBD2 (7 bases). The CDR3 has 15 amino acids. The V and J ends lost 5 bases and 1 base respectively, with 15 bases between them. CDR1 is SGHAT and CDR2 is FQNNGV in the germline V gene. CDR3 sequence (DNA): TGTGCCAGCAGCCCTCGAGGGGGGGTATCCTACGAGCAGTACTTC. Protein product: CASSPRGGVSYEQYF.

This clonotype has more than one count but fewer than ten. The genes are TRBV12-3 or TRBV12-4 and TRBJ1-1; D uncertain. CDR3 length equals 11 residues. Trimming pared 6 bases from V and 7 bases from J, leaving 9 bases between. Here the CDR3 reads CASRRLGEAFF. The CDR3 coding sequence is TGTGCCAGCAGGCGACTCGGTGAAGCTTTCTTT.

This clonotype was detected only once. The rearrangement joins TRBV2 to TRBJ2-1; the match to TRBD2 covers 10 bases. This CDR3 region has 15 residues. Germline assignment: CDR1 SNHLY and CDR2 FYNNEI. Trimming removed 5 bases from V and 7 bases from J; junction bases left unmatched: 8. CDR3 loop: CASSLSGRERNEQFF. Here the CDR3 DNA reads TGTGCCAGCAGTCTAAGCGGGAGGGAGAGAAATGAGCAGTTCTTC.

The chain is built from TRBV28 and TRBJ1-1; 9 nucleotides align to TRBD1. The junction had 6 bases not matched to a gene; V was cut back by 5 bases and J by 2 bases. The germline gives CDR1 MDHEN, CDR2 SYDVKM. This CDR3 is built from 15 residues. The CDR3 protein is CASSPGDRDNTEAFF. In DNA, the CDR3 is TGTGCCAGCAGTCCCGGGGACAGGGATAACACTGAAGCTTTCTTT.

The table lists this clonotype with a few counts. The chain links TRBV7-3 to TRBJ2-5; tentatively, D is TRBD1 or TRBD2 (5 bases each). Germline CDR1 is SGHTA and CDR2 is FQGTGA. The CDR3 is 13 amino acids. The ends were cut back, 5 bases at V and 4 bases at J, with 11 bases in the middle. The CDR3 DNA sequence: TGTGCCAGCAGCCCCGACAGCGGAGAGACCCAGTACTTC. The encoded protein is CASSPDSGETQYF.

There are many counts of this clonotype. The rearrangement joins TRBV6-5 to TRBJ1-4; D might be TRBD1 (6 bases). CDR1 and CDR2 (germline): MNHEY, SVGAGI. The CDR3 totals 15 residues. V lost 5 bases and J lost 4, with 14 bases in between. This chain's CDR3 is CASSLRQDRNEKLFF. The CDR3 DNA is TGTGCCAGCAGTCTCCGACAGGATCGTAATGAAAAACTGTTTTTT.

The genes are TRBV18 and TRBJ1-1; no reliable D call. V was shortened by 3 bases and J by 2 bases, with 10 bases between the two germline ends. CDR1 KGHSH and CDR2 LQKENI come from the germline V gene. The CDR3 covers 14 residues. CDR3 bases: TGTGCCAGCTCACCGGTCTCTTTAAACACTGAAGCTTTCTTT. It is translated as CASSPVSLNTEAFF.

This clonotype has just a few counts. This rearrangement joins TRBV7-9 to TRBJ2-3; D possibly corresponds to TRBD2 (6 bases). CDR1 and CDR2 (germline): SEHNR, FQNEAQ (reference sequence). Trimming left V 4 bases short and J 5 bases short, with 10 bases between. The CDR3 consists of 13 residues. CDR3 loop: CASSSKAGDTQYF. CDR3 coding DNA: TGTGCCAGCAGCTCCAAAGCGGGAGATACGCAGTATTTT.

This clonotype appeared a few times. V usage is TRBV5-4 and J usage is TRBJ1-1, with 9 positions matching TRBD1. The germline CDR1 and CDR2 sequences are SGHNT and YYREEE (reference sequence). This CDR3 spans 17 amino acids. J gave up 5 bases and V 4 bases, and 15 bases lay outside the gene matches. The CDR3, as DNA: TGTGCCAGCAGCCCGGCGGGACAGGGACTAATAGGGACTGAAGCTTTCTTT. Encoded protein: CASSPAGQGLIGTEAFF. Supplemented by reference TRBV5-4 and TRBJ1-1, the full variable domain reads ETGVTQSPTHLIKTRGQQVTLRCSSQSGHNTVSWYQQALGQGPQFIFQYYREEENGRGNFPPRFSGLQFPNYSSELNVNALELDDSALYLCASSPAGQGLIGTEAFFGQGTRLTVV.

This rearrangement joins TRBV7-3 to TRBJ2-2; no firm D call. CDR3 size: 14 residues. The ends were cut back, 3 bases at V and 1 base at J, with 6 bases in the middle. CDR1 SGHTA and CDR2 FQGTGA come from the germline V gene. CDR3: CASSFDKNTGELFF. The CDR3 DNA reads as TGTGCCAGCAGCTTCGACAAGAACACCGGGGAGCTGTTTTTT. Looking up the rest from reference TRBV7-3 and TRBJ2-2 gives the full variable domain: GAGVSQTPSNKVTEKGKYVELRCDPISGHTALYWYRQSLGQGPEFLIYFQGTGAADDSGLPNDRFFAVRPEGSVSTLKIQRTERGDSAVYLCASSFDKNTGELFFGEGSRLTVL.

The V gene is TRBV7-3, the J gene TRBJ2-2, with 13 bases lining up with TRBD2. CDR1 and CDR2 from the germline V gene are SGHTA and FQGTGA. This CDR3 contains 15 residues. After removal of 5 bases from V and 9 bases from J, the junction contained 6 bases not matched to a gene. CDR3 loop: CASSPLAGGRRELFF. The DNA of the CDR3 is TGTGCCAGCAGCCCACTAGCGGGAGGGAGAAGGGAGCTGTTTTTT.

This clonotype was seen a few times. The DNA of the CDR3 is TGTGCCACCAGTGACTTGGCCGGGACTAGCGGGAGGACAACACGGTCCGGGGAGCTGTTTTTT. Its protein is CATSDLAGTSGRTTRSGELFF. The chain couples TRBV24-1 to TRBJ2-2; 15 bases match TRBD2. V was clipped by 4 bases and J by 6 bases; unmatched bases: 17. Germline CDR1 KGHDR, CDR2 SFDVKD. The CDR3 contains 21 residues.

CDR3 residues: CASSLEQGWRGTEAFF. CDR3 bases: TGTGCCAGCAGCTTAGAGCAGGGGTGGCGAGGCACTGAAGCTTTCTTT. The gene calls are TRBV7-6 and TRBJ1-1, with D perhaps matching TRBD1 (6 bases). This CDR3 is built from 16 residues. V dropped 1 base and J dropped 4 bases, with 16 bases sitting between them. The V gene's germline CDR1 is SGHVS and CDR2 FNYEAQ.

The sample holds a few counts of this clonotype. The gene calls are TRBV5-4 and TRBJ2-1, with D possibly matching TRBD1 (6 bases). Germline-derived CDR1 and CDR2 are SGHNT and YYREEE (reference sequence). The CDR3 contains 16 residues. V gave up 2 bases and J gave up 3 bases, with 15 bases separating them. CDR3 region: CASSLVEGVYYNEQFF. In nucleotides, the CDR3 is TGTGCCAGCAGCTTAGTTGAGGGGGTCTACTACAATGAGCAGTTCTTC. The full variable domain, completed using reference TRBV5-4 and TRBJ2-1, is ETGVTQSPTHLIKTRGQQVTLRCSSQSGHNTVSWYQQALGQGPQFIFQYYREEENGRGNFPPRFSGLQFPNYSSELNVNALELDDSALYLCASSLVEGVYYNEQFFGPGTRLTVL.

This clonotype was found many times. The gene calls are TRBV12-3 or TRBV12-4 and TRBJ1-5; the D is unclear. The V gene lost 1 base and the J gene lost 6 bases, with 7 bases spanning the gap. The CDR3 loop spans 13 amino acids. In DNA, the CDR3 is TGTGCCAGCAGTTTAGGGGGTCCTCAGCCCCAGCATTTT. This translates into CASSLGGPQPQHF.

The V and J genes are TRBV20-1 and TRBJ1-4, with TRBD1 as a possible D gene (5 bases). V gave up 4 bases and J gave up 5 bases, with 14 bases separating them. CDR1 and CDR2 (germline): DFQATT, SNEGSKA (reference sequence). The CDR3 contains 14 residues. Here the CDR3 reads CSAIMGLMNEKLFF. The CDR3 nucleotides read TGCAGTGCTATAATGGGACTGATGAATGAAAAACTGTTTTTT.